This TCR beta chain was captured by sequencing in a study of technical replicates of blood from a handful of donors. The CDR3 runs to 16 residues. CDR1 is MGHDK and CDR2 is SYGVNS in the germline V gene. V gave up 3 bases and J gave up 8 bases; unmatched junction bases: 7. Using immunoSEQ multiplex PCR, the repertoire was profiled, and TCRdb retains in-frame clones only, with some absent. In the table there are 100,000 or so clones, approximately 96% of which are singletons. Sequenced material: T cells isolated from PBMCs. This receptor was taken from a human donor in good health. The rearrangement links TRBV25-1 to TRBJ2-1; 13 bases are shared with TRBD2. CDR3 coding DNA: TGTGCCAGCAGTGACCCGGGACTAGCGGGGAGGTATGAGCAGTTCTTC. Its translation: CASSDPGLAGRYEQFF.